What follows are 9 T cell receptor beta chains derived from one specimen sequenced in a study of T cell repertoires in cytomegalovirus infection (dated by TCRdb to the late 2010s). Instrument on record: Illumina HiSeq 1500. Starting from the raw public reads, TCRdb applied fastp trimming at Q25, assembled clones with MiXCR and retained in-frame beta chains. Each entry merges the rows of one CDR3 protein and shows their most common DNA and genes. This sample gives approximately 700,000 distinct CDR3 sequences in total; about 40% of them show up just once. 2.5% to 3% of the sample is held by the ten biggest clonotypes. The material sequenced was PBMCs. The origin of the receptors is a human donor in good health (CMV status not recorded). Some clones in this sample may be carry-over from other donors' samples.

The chain joins TRBV20-1 to TRBJ2-1; 11 nucleotides line up with TRBD1. J lost 7 bases, V lost 5 bases, and 7 bases had no gene match. The CDR3 has 14 residues. Germline assignment: CDR1 DFQATT and CDR2 SNEGSKA (reference sequence). In DNA form, the CDR3 reads TGCAGTGCTTCTCGGACAGGGGGCTGGAATGAGCAGTTCTTC. Protein sequence: CSASRTGGWNEQFF.

This clonotype was counted between two and nine times. The genes are TRBV12-3 or TRBV12-4 and TRBJ2-4; 9 nucleotides align to TRBD1. The CDR3 length is 15 residues. With V trimmed by 1 base and J by 2 bases, 0 bases remained unmatched. CDR3 in amino acids: CASSLDRGPKNIQYF. Here the CDR3 DNA reads TGTGCCAGCAGTTTAGACAGGGGGCCCAAAAACATTCAGTACTTC.

This clonotype has more than one count but fewer than ten. The chain links TRBV12-3 or TRBV12-4 to TRBJ1-6; TRBD1 might be the D (6 bases). V lost 5 bases, J lost 9 bases, and 11 bases lay in between. The CDR3 loop spans 13 amino acids. CDR3: CASSQGQRSPLHF. Written as DNA, the CDR3 is TGTGCCAGCAGTCAAGGACAGCGTTCACCCCTCCACTTT.

On this clonotype: Here the CDR3 omits its conserved ending phenylalanine or tryptophan, so a read error is the likely source. This sequence joins TRBV7-6 and TRBJ2-5; D assignment may be TRBD1 or TRBD2 (6 bases each). V lost 5 bases and J lost 5, with 18 bases in between. From germline, CDR1 is SGHVS and CDR2 FNYEAQ. The CDR3 extends over 15 amino acids. The CDR3 nucleotides are TGTGCCAGCAGCCCAGACTCACGGAGGGGGGAGACCCAGTACTGC. Residues: CASSPDSRRGETQYC.

This sequence joins TRBV20-1 and TRBJ2-3; TRBD2 agrees at 12 bases. The length of the CDR3 is 15 residues. Germline values: CDR1 DFQATT, CDR2 SNEGSKA (reference sequence). V lost 5 bases and J lost 2; bases outside the gene matches: 5. The DNA of the CDR3 is TGCAGTGCTGTGGGACTAGCGGGTATCACAGATACGCAGTATTTT. Protein sequence: CSAVGLAGITDTQYF.

V and J are TRBV27 and TRBJ1-1; D unresolved. Germline CDR1 reads MNHEY; CDR2 reads SMNVEV (reference sequence). V lost 2 bases, J lost 4 bases, and 8 bases lay in between. This CDR3 comprises 13 residues. The CDR3 is CASSLRRFTEAFF. In DNA form, the CDR3 reads TGTGCCAGCAGTTTAAGGAGGTTCACTGAAGCTTTCTTT.

The V call is TRBV6-1, the J call TRBJ2-4; unclear D gene. Trimming took 3 bases from V and 0 from J, leaving 6 bases between them. The V gene's germline CDR1 is MNHNS and CDR2 SASEGT. This CDR3 contains 14 residues. CDR3 loop: CASSEALAKNIQYF. Written as DNA, the CDR3 is TGTGCCAGCAGTGAGGCACTAGCCAAAAACATTCAGTACTTC.

The sample holds a few counts of this clonotype. The chain uses TRBV12-3 or TRBV12-4 and TRBJ1-6; 9 bases are shared with TRBD1. This CDR3 has 20 residues. The ends lost 10 bases at V and 0 bases at J; junction bases unmatched: 19. The CDR3 DNA is TGTGCCACCCAAGGGGCGCCGGGACAGGGACTTAGCTCCTATAATTCACCCCTCCACTTT. It specifies CATQGAPGQGLSSYNSPLHF.

The rearrangement joins TRBV28 to TRBJ2-7; 7 bases match TRBD1. From germline, CDR1 is MDHEN and CDR2 SYDVKM. CDR3 length equals 15 residues. V lost 6 bases, J lost 0 bases, and 8 bases stayed unmatched. CDR3 protein: CASRPAGTVSYEQYF. In nucleotides, the CDR3 is TGTGCCAGCAGGCCTGCCGGGACAGTCTCCTACGAGCAGTACTTC.